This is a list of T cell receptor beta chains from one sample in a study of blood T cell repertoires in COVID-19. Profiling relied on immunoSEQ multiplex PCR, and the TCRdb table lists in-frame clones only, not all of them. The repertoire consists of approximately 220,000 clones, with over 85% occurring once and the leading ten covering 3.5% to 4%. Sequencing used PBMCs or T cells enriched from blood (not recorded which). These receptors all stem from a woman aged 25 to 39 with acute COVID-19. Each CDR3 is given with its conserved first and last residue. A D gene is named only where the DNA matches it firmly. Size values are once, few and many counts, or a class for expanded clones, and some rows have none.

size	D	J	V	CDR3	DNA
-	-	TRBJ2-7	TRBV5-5	CGSWTDSYEQYF	TGTGGTTCCTGGACTGACTCCTACGAGCAGTACTTC
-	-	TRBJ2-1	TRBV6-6	CASSSTGNEQFF	TGTGCCAGCAGTTCGACTGGAAATGAGCAGTTCTTC
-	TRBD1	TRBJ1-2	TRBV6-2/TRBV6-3	CASSTYRDRIQNYGYTF	TGTGCCAGCAGTACCTACCGGGACAGGATACAGAACTATGGCTACACCTTC
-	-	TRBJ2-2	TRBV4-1	CASSQAGVSGELFF	TGCGCCAGCAGCCAGGCAGGGGTCAGCGGGGAGCTGTTTTTT
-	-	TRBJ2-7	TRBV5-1	CASSLAGESSYEQYF	TGCGCCAGCAGCTTGGCCGGGGAGAGCTCCTACGAGCAGTACTTC
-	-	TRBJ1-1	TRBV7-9	CASSHGQGPAMNTEAFF	TGTGCCAGCAGCCACGGGCAGGGGCCCGCCATGAACACTGAAGCTTTCTTT
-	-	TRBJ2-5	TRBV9	CASSVAYERRETQYF	TGTGCCAGCAGCGTAGCTTACGAGCGGCGGGAGACCCAGTACTTC
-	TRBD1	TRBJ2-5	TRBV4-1	CASSHARGQQETQYF	TGCGCCAGCAGCCACGCCCGGGGACAGCAAGAGACCCAGTACTTC
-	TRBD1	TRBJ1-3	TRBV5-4	CASSPLGPGGPKSGNTIYF	TGTGCCAGCAGCCCGCTCGGGCCAGGGGGTCCAAAGTCTGGAAACACCATATATTTT
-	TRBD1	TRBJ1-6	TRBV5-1	CASSSGQGRNSPLHF	TGCGCCAGCAGCTCCGGACAGGGGCGGAATTCACCCCTCCACTTT
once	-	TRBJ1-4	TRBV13	CASSPSLGRATNEKLFF	TGTGCCAGCAGCCCAAGCCTTGGCAGGGCAACTAATGAAAAACTGTTTTTT
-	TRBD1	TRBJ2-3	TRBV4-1	CASSQGRQGLRTDTQYF	TGCGCCAGCAGCCAAGGAAGACAGGGGCTCCGCACAGATACGCAGTATTTT
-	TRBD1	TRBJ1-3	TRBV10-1	CASSAGQTLSGNTIYF	TGCGCCAGCAGCGCGGGACAGACCCTCTCTGGAAACACCATATATTTT
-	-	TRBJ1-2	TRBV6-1	CASSEAGQGIYGYTF	TGTGCCAGCAGTGAAGCGGGGCAGGGGATCTATGGCTACACCTTC
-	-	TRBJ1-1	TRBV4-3	CASSQTGIEAFF	TGCGCCAGCAGCCAGACGGGGATTGAAGCTTTCTTT
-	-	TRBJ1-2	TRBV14	CASSPNRIYGYTF	TGTGCCAGCAGCCCGAACAGGATTTATGGCTACACCTTC
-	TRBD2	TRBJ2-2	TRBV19	CASSIEGRGTGELFF	TGTGCCAGTAGTATTGAGGGGAGGGGCACCGGGGAGCTGTTTTTT
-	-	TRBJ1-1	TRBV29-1	CSVEGGLDTMNTEAFF	TGCAGCGTTGAAGGGGGCCTTGATACCATGAACACTGAAGCTTTCTTT
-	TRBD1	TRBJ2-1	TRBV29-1	CSALPGTGYNEQFF	TGCAGCGCACTCCCCGGGACAGGTTACAATGAGCAGTTCTTC
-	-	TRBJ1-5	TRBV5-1	CASSLGDQGSNQPQHF	TGCGCCAGCAGCTTGGGGGATCAGGGTAGCAATCAGCCCCAGCATTTT
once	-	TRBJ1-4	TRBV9	CASSVGGFPGEKLFF	TGTGCCAGCAGCGTAGGTGGGTTTCCGGGTGAAAAACTGTTTTTT
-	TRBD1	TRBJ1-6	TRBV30	CAWSQAGTGGMVSPLHF	TGTGCCTGGAGTCAAGCCGGGACAGGGGGCATGGTTTCACCCCTCCACTTT
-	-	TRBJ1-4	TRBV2	CASTLRLLSEKLFF	TGTGCCAGCACTCTGAGACTTTTGTCTGAAAAACTGTTTTTT
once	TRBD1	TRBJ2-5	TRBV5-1	CASSWDRGSQETQYF	TGCGCCAGCAGCTGGGACAGGGGCTCTCAAGAGACCCAGTACTTC
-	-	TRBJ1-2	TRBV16	CASSPSSGRQGGYTF	TGTGCCAGCAGCCCATCCTCGGGACGTCAGGGGGGCTACACCTTC
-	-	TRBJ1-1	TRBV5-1	CASSLGQGWDTEAFF	TGCGCCAGCAGCTTGGGCCAGGGTTGGGACACTGAAGCTTTCTTT
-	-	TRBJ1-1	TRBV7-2	CASSLDRAGGTEAFF	TGTGCCAGCAGCTTAGACCGGGCGGGAGGCACTGAAGCTTTCTTT
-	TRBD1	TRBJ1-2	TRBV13	CASSLDRGRGPYGYTF	TGTGCCAGCAGCCTGGACAGGGGGCGCGGTCCGTATGGCTACACCTTC
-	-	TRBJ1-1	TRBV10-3	CAISGTANTEAFF	TGTGCCATCAGTGGGACAGCGAACACTGAAGCTTTCTTT
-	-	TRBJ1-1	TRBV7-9	CASSPLWTEAFF	TGTGCCAGCAGCCCTTTATGGACAGAAGCTTTCTTT
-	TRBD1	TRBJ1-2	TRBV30	CAWSPPRGITGGYTF	TGTGCCTGGAGTCCTCCCAGGGGGATTACGGGTGGCTACACCTTC
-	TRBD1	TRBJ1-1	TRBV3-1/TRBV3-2	CASSQRGQGGTEAFF	TGTGCCAGCAGCCAGAGGGGACAGGGGGGGACTGAAGCTTTCTTT
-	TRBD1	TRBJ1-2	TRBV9	CASSARGLNYGYTF	TGTGCCAGCAGCGCCAGGGGGTTAAACTATGGCTACACCTTC
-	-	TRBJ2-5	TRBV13	CASSYSGLRGETQYF	TGTGCCAGCAGCTATTCCGGATTACGCGGAGAGACCCAGTACTTC
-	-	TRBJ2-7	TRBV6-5	CASSYSETREQYF	TGTGCCAGCAGTTACTCTGAGACGCGGGAGCAGTACTTC
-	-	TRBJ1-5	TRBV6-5	CASNWRQAFNQPQHF	TGTGCCAGCAATTGGAGACAGGCCTTCAATCAGCCCCAGCATTTT
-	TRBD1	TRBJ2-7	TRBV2	CASSEEGVGQGEQYF	TGTGCCAGCAGTGAAGAAGGGGTAGGACAGGGTGAGCAGTACTTC
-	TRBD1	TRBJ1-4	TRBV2	CASREQGANEKLFF	TGTGCCAGCAGGGAACAGGGGGCTAATGAAAAACTGTTTTTT
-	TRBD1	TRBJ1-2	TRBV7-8	CASSAQGLGSYGYTF	TGTGCCAGCAGCGCACAGGGGCTGGGGAGCTATGGCTACACCTTC
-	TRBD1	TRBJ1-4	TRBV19	CASTRDRRTNEKLFF	TGTGCCAGTACTCGGGACAGGCGGACTAATGAAAAACTGTTTTTT
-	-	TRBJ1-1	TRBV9	CASSIQGNTEAFF	TGTGCCAGCAGCATACAGGGGAACACTGAAGCTTTCTTT